One and the same sample provided the 24 T cell receptor beta chains below, sequenced in a study of blood T cell repertoires in COVID-19. Clones were sequenced by immunoSEQ multiplex PCR, and TCRdb holds only the in-frame ones, with some missing. The sample shows some 86,000 clones, over 80% of them seen only once. Sequences were obtained from peripheral blood. The receptors shown here come from a woman of 80 years or more with active or convalescent COVID-19.

The chain recombines TRBV14 with TRBJ1-2; D is possibly TRBD1 (5 bases). The CDR3 length is 14 residues. Per germline, CDR1 SGHDN and CDR2 FVKESK. V lost 4 bases to trimming and J lost 8 bases, with 17 bases between them. Here the CDR3 reads CASSLSPQGGGYTF. The CDR3 nucleotides read TGTGCCAGCAGCCTTTCTCCCCAGGGTGGAGGCTACACCTTC. The full variable domain, its missing parts supplied by reference TRBV14 and TRBJ1-2, is EAGVTQFPSHSVIEKGQTVTLRCDPISGHDNLYWYRRVMGKEIKFLLHFVKESKQDESGMPNNRFLAERTGGTYSTLKVQPAELEDSGVYFCASSLSPQGGGYTFGSGTRLTVV.

This sequence joins TRBV7-2 and TRBJ2-7; TRBD2 might be the D (6 bases). Germline-derived CDR1 and CDR2 are SGHTA and FQGNSA. V was shortened by 4 bases and J by 3 bases, with 13 bases between the two germline ends. The CDR3 spans 14 residues. The CDR3 loop reads CASSSGLFIYEQYF. CDR3 nucleotides: TGTGCCAGCAGCTCGGGACTCTTTATCTACGAGCAGTACTTC.

The CDR3 DNA sequence: TGTGCCAGCGGGCGTGGCGCGGGAGATGACATTCAGTACTTC. This sequence encodes CASGRGAGDDIQYF. The chain joins TRBV9 to TRBJ2-4; TRBD2 agrees at 7 bases. Germline CDR1 reads SGDLS; CDR2 reads YYNGEE. Trimming at V came to 7 bases and at J to 8 bases, leaving 12 bases not matched to a gene. This CDR3 comprises 14 residues.

This chain uses TRBV6-5 with TRBJ1-2; the match to TRBD1 covers 10 bases. Germline V CDR1 and CDR2: MNHEY, SVGAGI. V shed 5 bases and J 3 bases; nucleotides not matched to a gene: 6. CDR3 length: 15 amino acids. In DNA, the CDR3 is TGTGCCAGCAGTCCTGAGGGACAGGGGTACTATGGCTACACCTTC. It translates to CASSPEGQGYYGYTF.

V usage is TRBV7-2 and J usage is TRBJ2-3, with 7 bases identical to TRBD1. The germline V gene has CDR1 SGHTA and CDR2 FQGNSA. This CDR3 has 15 amino acids. The V segment lost 1 base and the J segment 5 bases; nucleotides outside the gene matches: 6. The CDR3 spells CASSLEDRFKDTQYF. Here the CDR3 DNA reads TGTGCCAGCAGCTTAGAGGACAGGTTCAAAGATACGCAGTATTTT.

The chain recombines TRBV19 with TRBJ1-1; 8 positions agree with TRBD1. J lost 3 bases, V lost 5 bases, and 2 bases had no gene match. The CDR3 sequence is 13 residues long. Per the germline V gene, CDR1 is LNHDA and CDR2 is SQIVND (reference sequence). This chain's CDR3 is CASSSRGHTEAFF. The CDR3 nucleotides are TGTGCCAGTAGTTCCAGGGGGCACACTGAAGCTTTCTTT.

J is TRBJ1-1 and V is TRBV14; D gene ambiguous. Trimming pared 2 bases from V and 0 bases from J, leaving 7 bases between. There are 14 residues in the CDR3. Looked up from germline, CDR1 is SGHDN and CDR2 is FVKESK. The CDR3 DNA follows: TGTGCCAGCAGCCAACTTTCAGTGAACACTGAAGCTTTCTTT. It translates to CASSQLSVNTEAFF.

This chain joins TRBV29-1 and TRBJ2-7, with 8 bases matching TRBD2. There are 14 residues in the CDR3. Germline assignment: CDR1 SQVTM and CDR2 ANQGSEA. The V gene end was trimmed by 3 bases and the J gene end by 2 bases; junction bases not matched to a gene: 6. CDR3 protein: CSVDSGGGTYEQYF. The CDR3, as DNA: TGCAGCGTTGACTCGGGGGGGGGAACCTACGAGCAGTACTTC.

This clone was counted only a few times. This chain connects TRBV6-4 to TRBJ1-1; D gene ambiguous. The germline V and J ends were trimmed by 6 bases and 1 base, with 9 bases remaining between them. From germline, CDR1 is MRHNA and CDR2 SNTAGT. This CDR3 is built from 13 residues. As DNA, the CDR3 is TGTGCCAGCAGCCAATCCCAGAACACTGAAGCTTTCTTT. Translating it yields CASSQSQNTEAFF.

This chain uses TRBV6-5 with TRBJ2-7, with 9 bases aligning to TRBD1. J gave up 5 bases and V 6 bases, and 8 bases lay outside the gene matches. Per germline, CDR1 MNHEY and CDR2 SVGAGI. CDR3 size: 14 residues. Written as DNA, the CDR3 is TGTGCCAGCAGCGCCGCCGGGACAGGGAACGAGCAGTACTTC. Residues: CASSAAGTGNEQYF.

The V call is TRBV9, the J call TRBJ2-5; the match to TRBD1 covers 8 bases. Germline values: CDR1 SGDLS, CDR2 YYNGEE. The CDR3 extends over 15 amino acids. Trimming cost V 0 bases and J 5 bases; bases outside gene matches: 6. CDR3 sequence: CASSVGQGRWETQYF. The CDR3 region has the DNA TGTGCCAGCAGCGTAGGACAGGGGAGGTGGGAGACCCAGTACTTC.

V usage is TRBV6-5 and J usage is TRBJ2-1; 13 positions agree with TRBD2. Germline trimming cut 6 bases from V and 12 bases from J; bases unmatched to any gene: 11. Germline V gene data show CDR1 as MNHEY and CDR2 as SVGAGI. The CDR3 extends over 15 amino acids. The CDR3 DNA sequence: TGTGCCAGCAGCGTTCCGGGACTAGCGGGACAGCGGCAGTTCTTC. It yields the protein CASSVPGLAGQRQFF.

The sample holds a few counts of this clone. The J gene is TRBJ1-2, the V gene TRBV7-8, with D hard to call. Germline CDR1 SGHVS, CDR2 FQNEAQ. The CDR3 spans 13 residues. The V end was cut by 5 bases, the J end by 4 bases, with 11 bases between. DNA for the CDR3: TGTGCCAGCAGCCCGGGGAGTGCCTATGGCTACACCTTC. It encodes CASSPGSAYGYTF.

This clone has only one observation. The chain links TRBV21-1 to TRBJ1-5; the table assigns TRBD1, which was not confirmed against the DNA. TRBV21-1 constitutes a pseudogene. The CDR3 contains 20 residues. The CDR3 protein is CASSDLKALDRGGRNQPQHF. For the CDR3, the DNA is TGTGCCAGCAGCGACCTAAAAGCCCTGGACAGGGGTGGTCGCAATCAGCCCCAGCATTTT.

This chain links TRBV6-8 with TRBJ2-2; 10 bases map to TRBD2. In germline, CDR1 is MNHGY, CDR2 SAAAGT. The V gene end was trimmed by 9 bases and the J gene end by 4 bases; junction bases not matched to a gene: 11. The CDR3 totals 16 residues. Here the CDR3 reads CARNSGGVICTGELFF. As DNA, the CDR3 is TGTGCCAGAAACAGCGGGGGGGTTATTTGCACCGGGGAGCTGTTTTTT.

The J gene is TRBJ1-1, the V gene TRBV6-1; tentative D call: TRBD1 (5 bases). From germline, CDR1 is MNHNS and CDR2 SASEGT. CDR3 length equals 14 residues. The V end lost 2 bases, the J end lost 3 bases, and 10 bases lay between the germline ends. CDR3 loop: CASSEQGIYTEAFF. CDR3 nucleotides: TGTGCCAGCAGTGAACAGGGCATTTACACTGAAGCTTTCTTT.

This sequence joins TRBV4-3 and TRBJ1-6, with D perhaps TRBD1 (6 bases). V was cut by 4 bases and J by 1 base, with 11 bases left in between. The CDR3 runs 16 residues. The germline gives CDR1 LGHNA, CDR2 YSLEER. The DNA for the CDR3 is TGCGCCAGCAGCCCGACGGACAGATCCTATAATTCACCCCTCCACTTT. Translating it yields CASSPTDRSYNSPLHF.

The chain recombines TRBV28 with TRBJ1-5, with D possibly TRBD1 on 6 matching bases. Deletions cut 8 bases from V and 9 bases from J, with 14 bases between. The CDR3 covers 12 residues. From germline, CDR1 is MDHEN and CDR2 SYDVKM. The CDR3 DNA reads as TGTGCCAGCCGCCAGGGGAACGGGCCCCAGCATTTT. Protein sequence: CASRQGNGPQHF. Supplemented by reference TRBV28 and TRBJ1-5, the full variable domain reads DVKVTQSSRYLVKRTGEKVFLECVQDMDHENMFWYRQDPGLGLRLIYFSYDVKMKEKGDIPEGYSVSREKKERFSLILESASTNQTSMYLCASRQGNGPQHFGDGTRLSIL.

The sample holds one count of this clone. The genes are TRBV6-5 and TRBJ1-1; D is unclear. Germline CDR1 and CDR2: MNHEY and SVGAGI. V lost 5 bases to trimming and J lost 0 bases, with 10 bases between them. CDR3 length equals 14 residues. The CDR3 bases are TGTGCCAGCAGTCTCTATTATCTGAACACTGAAGCTTTCTTT. Protein product: CASSLYYLNTEAFF.

This clone came up once. This chain connects TRBV7-3 to TRBJ2-5; TRBD2 aligns across 14 bases. CDR1 and CDR2 (germline): SGHTA, FQGTGA. This CDR3 comprises 17 residues. V lost 5 bases and J lost 4; bases outside the gene matches: 9. DNA of the CDR3: TGTGCCAGCAGCCGCGGACTAGCGGGGGGCGGTGGAGAGACCCAGTACTTC. This sequence encodes CASSRGLAGGGGETQYF.

This clone was counted a few times. This chain connects TRBV6-5 to TRBJ1-4; D perhaps matches TRBD1 (5 bases). V was clipped by 5 bases and J by 5 bases, with 15 bases between them. The germline V gene has CDR1 MNHEY and CDR2 SVGAGI. The CDR3 totals 15 residues. In nucleotides, the CDR3 is TGTGCCAGCAGTCCTCAATTGGAGGGGAATGAAAAACTGTTTTTT. Its translation: CASSPQLEGNEKLFF.

The chain employs TRBV5-1 and TRBJ2-5; D is perhaps TRBD2 (6 bases). The CDR3 is 15 residues long. V lost 0 bases and J 2 bases, leaving 11 bases between the germline ends. Per germline, CDR1 SGHRS and CDR2 YFSETQ. Here the CDR3 DNA reads TGCGCCAGCAGCTTGGGGTGGGGGGTTCAAGAGACCCAGTACTTC. The encoded protein is CASSLGWGVQETQYF.

This rearrangement joins TRBV10-2 to TRBJ1-1; no firm D call. The germline V gene encodes CDR1 WSHSY and CDR2 SAAADI. The length of the CDR3 is 13 residues. Deletions cut 4 bases from V and 1 base from J, with 7 bases between. CDR3 region: CASSVTRNTEAFF. DNA for the CDR3: TGCGCCAGCAGTGTAACTAGGAACACTGAAGCTTTCTTT.

This sequence joins TRBV6-1 and TRBJ1-1; no clear D. There are 14 residues in the CDR3. With 1 base removed from V and 0 bases from J, the gap between germline ends came to 6 bases. The germline CDR1 and CDR2 sequences are MNHNS and SASEGT. CDR3 sequence (DNA): TGTGCCAGCAGTGAAGGGCCGATGAACACTGAAGCTTTCTTT. It codes for CASSEGPMNTEAFF.